Listed here are 20 T cell receptor beta chains from one sample, sequenced in a study of blood T cell repertoires in COVID-19. Repertoires were generated with immunoSEQ multiplex PCR, while TCRdb's copy carries only in-frame clones and drops some. The sample holds about 330,000 clones, approximately 90% seen once. The sample taken for sequencing was peripheral blood. The source of these receptors is a woman aged 50 to 65 with active or convalescent COVID-19.

The chain employs TRBV7-9 and TRBJ2-7; D might be TRBD1 (5 bases). This CDR3 is built from 11 residues. Deletions cut 5 bases from V and 6 bases from J, with 8 bases between. Germline loops: CDR1 SEHNR, CDR2 FQNEAQ (reference sequence). The CDR3 loop is CASSVDSEQYF. The CDR3 DNA reads TGTGCCAGCAGCGTTGACAGCGAGCAGTACTTC. Full variable domain (remainder filled in from reference TRBV7-9 and TRBJ2-7): DTGVSQNPRHKITKRGQNVTFRCDPISEHNRLYWYRQTLGQGPEFLTYFQNEAQLEKSRLLSDRFSAERPKGSFSTLEIQRTEQGDSAMYLCASSVDSEQYFGPGTRLTVT.

V gene TRBV5-4 combines with J gene TRBJ1-6; perhaps TRBD1 as D (5 bases). V was clipped by 7 bases and J by 7 bases, with 15 bases between them. Germline CDR1 reads SGHNT; CDR2 reads YYREEE (reference sequence). The CDR3 is 14 amino acids. CDR3 sequence: CASALGGGNSPLHF. The CDR3 nucleotides are TGTGCCAGCGCCCTCGGGGGGGGGAATTCACCCCTCCACTTT.

V is TRBV30 and J is TRBJ2-2; D is unresolved. This CDR3 has 13 amino acids. The germline V gene encodes CDR1 GTSNPN and CDR2 SVGIG (reference sequence). Trimming shortened V by 2 bases and J by 3 bases, and 7 bases separated the two germline ends. CDR3 in amino acids: CAWSPSDTGELFF. The CDR3 DNA reads TGTGCCTGGAGTCCCTCAGACACCGGGGAGCTGTTTTTT.

The chain couples TRBV25-1 to TRBJ2-1; TRBD1 might be the D (7 bases). Germline V lookup: CDR1 MGHDK, CDR2 SYGVNS. This CDR3 has 14 amino acids. V gave up 3 bases and J gave up 8 bases, with 14 bases separating them. CDR3 protein: CASSDAGGNDEQFF. In nucleotides, the CDR3 is TGTGCCAGCAGTGATGCAGGGGGGAACGATGAGCAGTTCTTC.

The genes are TRBV10-3 and TRBJ1-2; 9 positions agree with TRBD1. The CDR3 runs to 14 residues. Germline V gene data show CDR1 as ENHRY and CDR2 as SYGVKD. J lost 5 bases, V lost 7 bases, and 8 bases had no gene match. Written as DNA, the CDR3 is TGTGCCATCAAACAACAGGGGGCAGAGTATGGCTACACCTTC. Its protein product is CAIKQQGAEYGYTF.

The chain has TRBV6-5 and TRBJ2-7, with D possibly matching TRBD2 (6 bases). The CDR3 is 14 residues long. The V and J ends lost 5 bases and 5 bases respectively, with 16 bases between them. Germline V gives CDR1 MNHEY, CDR2 SVGAGI. CDR3: CASSPRDSGNEQYF. The CDR3 region has the DNA TGTGCCAGCAGTCCCCGGGACTCCGGGAACGAGCAGTACTTC.

The rearrangement joins TRBV5-1 to TRBJ1-2; no definite D call. The germline gives CDR1 SGHRS, CDR2 YFSETQ. The V gene lost 6 bases and the J gene lost 5 bases, with 8 bases spanning the gap. The CDR3 is made up of 11 amino acids. CDR3 region: CASTGGYGYTF. The CDR3 nucleotides are TGCGCCAGCACCGGAGGGTATGGCTACACCTTC. The whole variable domain, remainder taken from reference TRBV5-1 and TRBJ1-2, is KAGVTQTPRYLIKTRGQQVTLSCSPISGHRSVSWYQQTPGQGLQFLFEYFSETQRNKGNFPGRFSGRQFSNSRSEMNVSTLELGDSALYLCASTGGYGYTFGSGTRLTVV.

The chain combines TRBV6-6 with TRBJ2-3; D might be TRBD1 (5 bases). In germline, CDR1 is MNHNY, CDR2 SVGAGI (reference sequence). The CDR3 has 15 amino acids. V was cut by 6 bases and J by 1 base, with 14 bases left in between. This CDR3 reads CASSPRKGGTDTQYF. The CDR3 DNA follows: TGTGCCAGCAGCCCCCGAAAAGGGGGCACAGATACGCAGTATTTT.

The chain couples TRBV6-6 to TRBJ2-7, with 10 nucleotides matching TRBD1. The germline V gene has CDR1 MNHNY and CDR2 SVGAGI (reference sequence). The CDR3 is 14 residues long. V gave up 4 bases and J gave up 5 bases; unmatched junction bases: 5. The CDR3 spells CASSSGTGVDEQYF. In DNA form, the CDR3 reads TGTGCCAGCAGTTCCGGGACAGGGGTCGACGAGCAGTACTTC.

The gene calls are TRBV10-3 and TRBJ2-3; perhaps TRBD2 as D (5 bases). Germline CDR1 and CDR2: ENHRY and SYGVKD. The CDR3 runs to 13 residues. Deletions cut 7 bases from V and 4 bases from J, with 12 bases between. CDR3 amino acids: CAITGVKADTQYF. In DNA, the CDR3 is TGTGCCATCACCGGGGTCAAGGCAGATACGCAGTATTTT.

The chain couples TRBV9 to TRBJ2-1; TRBD2 matches 9 bases. V shed 0 bases and J 5 bases; nucleotides not matched to a gene: 6. Germline CDR1 SGDLS, CDR2 YYNGEE. The CDR3 is made up of 16 amino acids. This chain's CDR3 is CASSVGGGRANNEQFF. CDR3 in DNA: TGTGCCAGCAGCGTAGGGGGCGGGAGGGCCAACAATGAGCAGTTCTTC.

The chain carries TRBV7-2 and TRBJ1-5; D is perhaps TRBD1 (5 bases). Germline V gives CDR1 SGHTA, CDR2 FQGNSA. V was pared by 6 bases and J by 4 bases, with 10 bases between. This CDR3 spans 13 amino acids. The DNA for the CDR3 is TGTGCCAGCAGTTTCAGGGAAAATCAGCCCCAGCATTTT. Amino acids: CASSFRENQPQHF. The whole variable domain, filled in from reference TRBV7-2 and TRBJ1-5, reads GAGVSQSPSNKVTEKGKDVELRCDPISGHTALYWYRQSLGQGLEFLIYFQGNSAPDKSGLPSDRFSAERTGGSVSTLTIQRTQQEDSAVYLCASSFRENQPQHFGDGTRLSIL.

This sequence joins TRBV6-2 or TRBV6-3 and TRBJ1-5; 7 positions match TRBD1. The CDR3 consists of 15 residues. CDR1 and CDR2 from the germline V gene are MNHEY and SVGEGT. V lost 0 bases and J lost 5; bases outside the gene matches: 4. The CDR3 loop reads CASSYSGQTYQPQHF. The DNA for the CDR3 is TGTGCCAGCAGTTACTCGGGACAGACTTATCAGCCCCAGCATTTT.

The chain is built from TRBV28 and TRBJ2-2; TRBD2 agrees at 7 bases. The CDR3 sequence is 16 residues long. Germline V CDR1 and CDR2: MDHEN, SYDVKM. Trimming took 6 bases from V and 2 from J; bases not matched to a gene: 9. DNA for the CDR3: TGTGCCAGCAGGCGAACGGGACTATCAAACACCGGGGAGCTGTTTTTT. The encoded protein is CASRRTGLSNTGELFF.

The chain joins TRBV6-5 to TRBJ2-7; 8 bases map to TRBD2. The trim removed 0 bases at V and 2 bases at J, leaving 6 bases unmatched. Germline assignment: CDR1 MNHEY and CDR2 SVGAGI. This CDR3 is 16 amino acids long. CDR3 residues: CASSYSGNSGAYEQYF. In nucleotides, the CDR3 is TGTGCCAGCAGTTACTCCGGAAATAGCGGGGCCTACGAGCAGTACTTC.

This clone has a single count. V usage is TRBV15 and J usage is TRBJ1-2, with D possibly TRBD1 on 5 matching bases. Looked up from germline, CDR1 is LNHNV and CDR2 is YYDKDF (reference sequence). The CDR3 extends over 13 amino acids. V was clipped by 2 bases and J by 8 bases, with 12 bases between them. CDR3 in DNA: TGTGCCACCAGCAGACATCGGGGGGTCGGCTACACCTTC. Encoded protein: CATSRHRGVGYTF.

The chain joins TRBV12-3 or TRBV12-4 to TRBJ1-5; D unclear. V lost 3 bases and J 11 bases, leaving 14 bases between the germline ends. The CDR3 runs 13 residues. The CDR3 DNA sequence: TGTGCCAGCAGTTTTCTCCCAGGTCATTCCCAGCATTTT. Amino acids: CASSFLPGHSQHF.

This clone was seen only once. The V call is TRBV3-1 (or the pseudogene TRBV3-2), the J call TRBJ2-7, with 11 nucleotides matching TRBD1. J lost 11 bases, V lost 1 base, and 4 bases had no gene match. The CDR3 has 13 residues. Germline V gene lookup returns CDR1 LGHDT and CDR2 YNNKEL (reference sequence). The CDR3 DNA is TGTGCCAGCAGCCAAGTGGACAGGGGGCAGAAGTACTTC. Its protein is CASSQVDRGQKYF.

V and J are TRBV10-3 and TRBJ1-6; 8 bases are a match to TRBD1. With V trimmed by 8 bases and J by 6 bases, 9 bases remained unmatched. The CDR3 runs 15 residues. CDR1 ENHRY and CDR2 SYGVKD come from the germline V gene. CDR3: CAIGLRQGANSPLHF. The CDR3 nucleotides are TGTGCCATCGGTTTAAGGCAGGGGGCTAATTCACCCCTCCACTTT.

The rearrangement joins TRBV18 to TRBJ2-3; D ambiguous. Trimming pared 2 bases from V and 8 bases from J, leaving 14 bases between. Looked up from germline, CDR1 is KGHSH and CDR2 is LQKENI. The CDR3 is 14 amino acids. CDR3: CASSPTFRLGTQYF. The DNA of the CDR3 is TGTGCCAGCTCACCAACGTTCAGGTTAGGTACGCAGTATTTT.